This TCR beta chain is drawn from a study of shared clonotypes between healthy human individuals (dated by TCRdb to 2018 to 2021). Notes on the research overall: The cohort comprised two women and a few men aged 18 to 49 years. Libraries were prepared and TCR repertoires were sequenced by different laboratories using diverse techniques, in order to increase sequencing depth and limit assay-specific biases. To estimate repertoire size and how much clonotype sharing occurs between individuals, the study deeply sequenced the blood TCR repertoires of 5 or 6 healthy adults. Between about 0.8 and 9 billion PBMCs per donor were obtained by leukapheresis. Per donor, three plates each were used for CD4 naive and CD4 memory, two for CD8 naive, and one for CD8 memory.

Results the study describes overall, beyond this receptor: Clonotypes shared by all four sorted-subset donors showed higher generation probabilities than non-shared clonotypes. Naive subsets generally had larger estimated clonotype richness than memory subsets did. Because the study included only a small number of donors, the genetic and exposure-history diversity represented was limited. Sharing across a handful of donors was observed for roughly 5% of naive CD4, 3% to 3.5% of naive CD8, 2% to 2.5% of memory CD4, and around 0.4% of memory CD8 clonotypes. Sampling was restricted to blood, and TCR repertoires in tissues likely differ from the TCR repertoires found in blood. Pairwise subsampling led to the expectation that sequencing depth would affect the degree of clonotype sharing among donors. Even with the large sequencing depth, rarefaction of the sorted-subset datasets indicated that sequencing was incomplete.

The donors were healthy, HIV-negative adults who had no recently reported acute infections or vaccinations. Only Caucasian adults living in Nashville, Tennessee, USA were represented among the donors. Magnetic negative selection was used to enrich CD4+ T cells, after which naive cells were positively selected on CD45RA and the negative fraction became the memory subset. Blood was obtained by leukapheresis, after which PBMCs were separated by Ficoll-Histopaque density gradient centrifugation and cryopreserved in liquid nitrogen vapor phase. Analytical flow cytometry was used to check the purity and quantity of each magnetically sorted T cell population. Genomic DNA was isolated from each sorted fraction and quantified by UV absorbance on a Nanodrop 2000c. Using the deep immunoSEQ assay, multiplex PCR amplified TCR CDR3 regions from genomic DNA. Extracted genomic DNA from each cell subset was spread evenly across all wells of several immunoSEQ 96-well plates, with each plate serving as a replicate. For sorted subsets, 200 to 250 ng genomic DNA, equal to about 30,000 T cell genomes, was loaded into each replicate PCR. Purified libraries were quantified with a Qubit 3.0 fluorometer, sized on a Bioanalyzer 2100, and re-quantified with the KAPA Library Quantification kit. Each immunoSEQ 96-well plate was sequenced on its own single-read 150-cycle Illumina NextSeq 550 flow cell. Per the source publication's procedure: The immunoSEQ output contained only junctional sequences without quality scores, so filtering could not match that applied to full-length reads. To assign V/J genes and CDR3, sequences were annotated against IMGT germline references using PyIR, a Python wrapper for IgBLAST v1.9. Reads with weak V/J assignments (E-value above 1e-6), missing CDR3, stop codons, out-of-frame junctions, or ambiguous translated residues were removed. V3J clonotypes were defined as sequences sharing the same inferred V gene, J gene, and CDR3 amino acid sequence. The percentage overlap between two repertoires was calculated by dividing the number of shared unique clonotypes by the size of the smaller repertoire. Richness of each repertoire was evaluated using RTK rarefaction, the Chao1 estimator, and Recon v2.1 estimates of unobserved clonotypes. OLGA was used to compute generation probabilities for all TCRbeta clonotypes that the gDNA method yielded from a handful of donors. Not all clones reach the TCRdb copy of this immuneACCESS table, which keeps in-frame sequences only. Checked studies attribute under half of the gap to unresolved V genes and leave the rest unexplained. Clone size and the V and J calls come from that table; the DNA yielded D and trimming. In all, the sample holds roughly 1 million clones, and around 78% of those were seen once. Clones ranked in the top ten supply 0.5% to 0.6% of the sample.

From a lookup of the germline V gene (reference sequence), CDR1 and CDR2 are DFQATT and SNEGSKA. Trimming costs V 8 bases and J 7 bases, and their ends lie 12 bases apart. From the cysteine up to the phenylalanine, the CDR3 has a length of 11 residues. Kept here is only the CDR3 DNA, which spans 33 bases and is read in frame from base 1. Details on this clone: The antigen it binds to is not known. The sample holds no much larger clone one base away, and base qualities are not on file.

The rearranged segments are TRBV20-1 and TRBJ1-3; possibly the D gene is TRBD1, per 5 matching bases. The TCR comes from a man younger than 35 in good health. Some clones in this sample may be carry-over from other donors' samples. The specimen sequenced was memory CD4+ T cells from PBMCs. The cell subset or site label, read with the paper, signifies: CD45RA-negative fraction. CDR3 loop: CSLRRGNTIYF. The DNA is TGCAGTCTCCGTCGGGGGAACACCATATATTTT.